The 30 T cell receptor beta chains given below trace back to one sample, sequenced in a study of regulatory T cells in long-lasting Graves disease. Sample time point: newly diagnosed GD, antithyroid drugs for less than 3 months. Preparation of the TCR library used RNA extracted from PBMCs. Through Arm-PCR of CDR3 regions and iRepertoire HTBI primers, TCR beta libraries were built. TCRdb reprocessed the multiplex PCR reads via MiXCR and lists one record per CDR3 protein. The sample carries about 420,000 distinct CDR3 sequences, 16% recorded once. These sequences were also reported in another study, on T cells in Graves' hyperthyroidism and ophthalmopathy.

This sample comprised peripheral blood mononuclear cells (PBMCs), obtained at new diagnosis, from a patient treated with antithyroid drugs. These receptors originate from a woman between 18 and 29 years old with Graves disease.

This clonotype came up a few times. The chain uses TRBV6-1 and TRBJ2-1; D assignment may be TRBD1 or TRBD2 (5 bases each). The germline V and J ends were trimmed by 6 bases and 10 bases, with 19 bases remaining between them. This CDR3 spans 14 amino acids. Germline V gene lookup returns CDR1 MNHNS and CDR2 SASEGT. As DNA, the CDR3 is TGTGCCAGCAGAACCTCGGGGACGGTGGGAGAGCAGTTCTTC. The encoded protein is CASRTSGTVGEQFF.

CDR3 coding DNA: TGTGCCAGCAGCCCCAAATGGGGTAGGGGCTCCTACAATGAGCAGTTCTTC. It codes for CASSPKWGRGSYNEQFF. The chain combines TRBV7-2 with TRBJ2-1, with a weak D call TRBD1 (5 bases). The CDR3 runs 17 residues. The germline gives CDR1 SGHTA, CDR2 FQGNSA. V was pared by 5 bases and J by 0 bases, with 17 bases between. Full variable domain (missing parts from reference TRBV7-2 and TRBJ2-1): GAGVSQSPSNKVTEKGKDVELRCDPISGHTALYWYRQSLGQGLEFLIYFQGNSAPDKSGLPSDRFSAERTGGSVSTLTIQRTQQEDSAVYLCASSPKWGRGSYNEQFFGPGTRLTVL.

This clonotype turned up a few times. V and J are TRBV10-3 and TRBJ2-2, with D perhaps TRBD2 (7 bases). This CDR3 has 15 residues. V was shortened by 7 bases and J by 4 bases, with 16 bases between the two germline ends. Germline CDR1 ENHRY, CDR2 SYGVKD. The chain's CDR3 is CAITVGASGTGELFF. The CDR3 bases are TGTGCCATCACCGTGGGGGCTAGCGGCACCGGGGAGCTGTTTTTT.

This clonotype came up a few times. This chain uses TRBV7-8 with TRBJ1-5; no firm D call. There are 18 residues in the CDR3. V shed 4 bases and J shed 0 bases, with 19 bases lying between them. Germline V CDR1 and CDR2: SGHVS, FQNEAQ. The DNA of the CDR3 is TGTGCCAGCAGCTGGGCTATTGGACGGAAAGATAGCAATCAGCCCCAGCATTTT. It translates to CASSWAIGRKDSNQPQHF.

This clonotype was counted ten times or more. The gene calls are TRBV24-1 and TRBJ2-1; 8 nucleotides align to TRBD1. With 4 bases clipped from V and 8 bases from J, the junction kept 9 bases outside the gene matches. The germline V gene encodes CDR1 KGHDR and CDR2 SFDVKD. This CDR3 has 15 amino acids. This chain's CDR3 is CATSDPGQGFHEQFF. Here the CDR3 DNA reads TGTGCCACCAGTGACCCCGGACAGGGTTTCCATGAGCAGTTCTTC.

This clonotype was detected ten times or more. The gene calls are TRBV3-1 and TRBJ1-1, with D hard to call. Germline lookup yields CDR1 LGHDT and CDR2 YNNKEL (reference sequence). This CDR3 has 14 residues. V shed 1 base and J shed 4 bases, with 10 bases lying between them. The CDR3 spells CASSQGTGSTEAFF. The CDR3 DNA reads TGTGCCAGCAGCCAAGGGACGGGTAGCACTGAAGCTTTCTTT.

DNA of the CDR3: TGTGCCAGCAGTTTTCGGACGGATGAAGCTTTCTTT. Its protein is CASSFRTDEAFF. This chain connects TRBV6-5 to TRBJ1-1; D unresolved. The CDR3 contains 12 residues. Germline-derived CDR1 and CDR2 are MNHEY and SVGAGI. Deletions cut 4 bases from V and 7 bases from J, with 10 bases between.

This clonotype showed up many times. The rearrangement uses TRBV2 and TRBJ2-1; D gene unclear. The CDR3 is 13 residues long. The germline CDR1 and CDR2 sequences are SNHLY and FYNNEI. The ends were cut back, 8 bases at V and 0 bases at J, with 8 bases in the middle. CDR3 nucleotides: TGTGCCAGCGGACGGAGCTCCTACAATGAGCAGTTCTTC. Translated: CASGRSSYNEQFF.

This clonotype has a count of ten or more. The rearrangement uses TRBV5-8 and TRBJ2-5; 7 nucleotides align to TRBD2. Unmatched junction bases numbered 9, after V lost 4 bases and J lost 3 bases. Per the germline V gene, CDR1 is SGHTS and CDR2 is YDEGEE. The CDR3 consists of 15 residues. The CDR3 loop is CASSLRGLAEETQYF. For the CDR3, the DNA is TGTGCCAGCAGCCTGAGGGGCCTAGCGGAAGAGACCCAGTACTTC.

This clonotype was observed a few times. This chain uses TRBV7-9 with TRBJ2-5; 8 nucleotides line up with TRBD1. V was clipped by 7 bases and J by 3 bases; unmatched bases: 7. Germline loops: CDR1 SEHNR, CDR2 FQNEAQ (reference sequence). The CDR3 length is 14 residues. CDR3 DNA: TGTGCCAGCACCCCGACAGGGGCCAAAGAGACCCAGTACTTC. This gives the protein CASTPTGAKETQYF. The complete variable domain, with remaining parts taken from reference TRBV7-9 and TRBJ2-5, reads DTGVSQNPRHKITKRGQNVTFRCDPISEHNRLYWYRQTLGQGPEFLTYFQNEAQLEKSRLLSDRFSAERPKGSFSTLEIQRTEQGDSAMYLCASTPTGAKETQYFGPGTRLLVL.

There are many counts of this clonotype. This chain links TRBV9 with TRBJ1-1; D gene ambiguous. The V gene's germline CDR1 is SGDLS and CDR2 YYNGEE. The CDR3 has 13 amino acids. Trimming removed 0 bases at V and 5 bases at J, with 8 bases between. The CDR3 sequence is CASSVASWTEAFF. The DNA for the CDR3 is TGTGCCAGCAGCGTAGCTTCTTGGACTGAAGCTTTCTTT.

Points on this clonotype: Possible read error: a much larger clone is one base away. The rearrangement joins TRBV7-9 to TRBJ2-1, with 11 bases that match TRBD2. CDR1 is SEHNR and CDR2 is FQNEAQ in the germline V gene (reference sequence). CDR3 length equals 14 residues. Here the CDR3 reads CVSTLAGGYNEQFF. CDR3 nucleotide sequence: TGTGTCAGCACCCTAGCGGGAGGTTACAATGAGCAGTTCTTC.

This clonotype was seen at least ten times. V is TRBV12-3 or TRBV12-4 and J is TRBJ2-3; 7 nucleotides align to TRBD1. The CDR3 consists of 14 residues. V was clipped by 9 bases and J by 1 base; unmatched bases: 7. This CDR3 is CASRYDRGTDTQYF. The CDR3 DNA reads TGTGCCAGTAGATACGACAGGGGCACAGATACGCAGTATTTT.

The V call is TRBV7-9, the J call TRBJ2-1, with D perhaps being TRBD1 or TRBD2 (6 bases each). Looked up from germline, CDR1 is SEHNR and CDR2 is FQNEAQ (reference sequence). V gave up 7 bases and J gave up 3 bases, with 16 bases separating them. The CDR3 is 15 residues long. The CDR3 DNA follows: TGTGCCAGCACCAGGAGGGGGGCATACTACAATGAGCAGTTCTTC. It codes for CASTRRGAYYNEQFF.

Here the CDR3 reads CASSLSVPGEQFF. The CDR3 bases are TGTGCCAGCAGCTTGAGCGTTCCGGGTGAGCAGTTCTTC. The chain employs TRBV5-6 and TRBJ2-1; D call uncertain. The germline V gene encodes CDR1 SGHDT and CDR2 YYEEEE. The CDR3 runs to 13 residues. Between the trimmed V and J ends, which lost 1 base and 9 bases, there was a span of 11 bases.

The chain joins TRBV6-1 to TRBJ1-1; TRBD1 matches 11 bases. CDR3 size: 14 residues. Germline CDR1 and CDR2: MNHNS and SASEGT. With V trimmed by 6 bases and J by 4 bases, 4 bases remained unmatched. CDR3 sequence reads: CASRRTGGVTEAFF. CDR3 DNA: TGTGCCAGCAGGAGGACAGGGGGCGTCACTGAAGCTTTCTTT.

This clonotype was counted only a few times. The V gene is TRBV12-3 or TRBV12-4, the J gene TRBJ1-1, with D hard to call. This CDR3 is built from 13 residues. V gave up 1 base and J gave up 7 bases, with 10 bases separating them. CDR3 sequence: CASSLVGVGEAFF. The CDR3 DNA reads TGTGCCAGCAGTTTAGTGGGAGTTGGTGAAGCTTTCTTT.

The rearrangement uses TRBV15 and TRBJ2-1; tentative D call: TRBD2 (6 bases). The J call is uncertain, as TRBJ2-4 better fits the DNA end. The CDR3 runs to 15 residues. CDR1 is LNHNV, CDR2 YYDKDF, per germline (reference sequence). CDR3 nucleotide sequence: TGTGCCACCAGCAGAGAATGGGGGACGGTGGGGGGTCAGTACTTC. Translating gives CATSREWGTVGGQYF.

This clonotype was counted ten times or more. The chain recombines TRBV9 with TRBJ1-1; D remains ambiguous. Trimming took 0 bases from V and 2 from J, leaving 5 bases between them. In germline, CDR1 is SGDLS, CDR2 YYNGEE. This CDR3 region has 13 residues. The CDR3, as DNA: TGTGCCAGCAGCGTAGGCCCAAACACTGAAGCTTTCTTT. It translates to CASSVGPNTEAFF.

This clonotype has at least ten counts. The J gene is TRBJ2-5, the V gene TRBV6-2 or TRBV6-3; 7 nucleotides match TRBD2. V shed 8 bases and J 1 base; nucleotides not matched to a gene: 4. The CDR3 totals 13 residues. Germline CDR1 MNHEY, CDR2 SVGEGT. The CDR3 region has the DNA TGTGCCAGCTTATTAGCGGGCCAAGAGACCCAGTACTTC. This encodes CASLLAGQETQYF.

The V call is TRBV5-4, the J call TRBJ2-3; TRBD2 agrees at 9 bases. Germline V gene data show CDR1 as SGHNT and CDR2 as YYREEE (reference sequence). J was trimmed by 1 base and V by 0 bases; bases with no gene match: 6. There are 17 residues in the CDR3. Here the CDR3 reads CASSLEASGARTDTQYF. The CDR3 nucleotides read TGTGCCAGCAGCTTGGAGGCTAGCGGGGCCCGCACAGATACGCAGTATTTT. The full variable domain, its missing parts supplied by reference TRBV5-4 and TRBJ2-3, is ETGVTQSPTHLIKTRGQQVTLRCSSQSGHNTVSWYQQALGQGPQFIFQYYREEENGRGNFPPRFSGLQFPNYSSELNVNALELDDSALYLCASSLEASGARTDTQYFGPGTRLTVL.

The chain is built from TRBV11-2 and TRBJ2-2, with TRBD1 matching over 8 bases. Trimming took 1 base from V and 1 from J; bases not matched to a gene: 2. The germline V gene encodes CDR1 SGHAT and CDR2 FQNNGV. There are 16 residues in the CDR3. In nucleotides, the CDR3 is TGTGCCAGCAGCTTAGCTGACAGGGGGAACACCGGGGAGCTGTTTTTT. This sequence encodes CASSLADRGNTGELFF. The entire variable domain, with the rest obtained from reference TRBV11-2 and TRBJ2-2, is as follows: EAGVAQSPRYKIIEKRQSVAFWCNPISGHATLYWYQQILGQGPKLLIQFQNNGVVDDSQLPKDRFSAERLKGVDSTLKIQPAKLEDSAVYLCASSLADRGNTGELFFGEGSRLTVL.

The rearrangement joins TRBV28 to TRBJ1-3, with D possibly being TRBD1 (6 bases). The CDR3 sequence is 14 residues long. The V end was cut by 3 bases, the J end by 3 bases, with 9 bases between. CDR1 and CDR2 (germline): MDHEN, SYDVKM. In DNA form, the CDR3 reads TGTGCCAGCAGTTTGAGACAGGTTGGAAACACCATATATTTT. Protein product: CASSLRQVGNTIYF.

V and J are TRBV29-1 and TRBJ2-2; 11 bases agree with TRBD1. V gave up 4 bases and J gave up 9 bases; unmatched junction bases: 4. This CDR3 is built from 13 residues. Germline CDR1 and CDR2: SQVTM and ANQGSEA. The CDR3 region is CSVAGTGGRELFF. CDR3 bases: TGCAGCGTTGCCGGGACAGGGGGGCGGGAGCTGTTTTTT.

This chain uses TRBV10-3 with TRBJ2-7; no firm D call. The V and J ends lost 10 bases and 6 bases respectively, with 16 bases between them. CDR3 size: 12 residues. Germline V gives CDR1 ENHRY, CDR2 SYGVKD. The CDR3 is CANAALPSEQYF. DNA for the CDR3: TGTGCCAACGCGGCACTGCCTAGCGAGCAGTACTTC.

On this clonotype: The final CDR3 position lacks the conserved phenylalanine or tryptophan, pointing to a likely read error. The chain joins TRBV25-1 to TRBJ1-1; weak D call: TRBD1 (5 bases). Germline CDR1 MGHDK, CDR2 SYGVNS. The V end was cut by 4 bases, the J end by 0 bases, with 6 bases between. CDR3 size: 13 residues. In DNA form, the CDR3 reads TGTGCCAGCAGTGTGGGGGTGAACACTGAAGCTTTCGTT. Its translation: CASSVGVNTEAFV.

This clonotype has at least ten counts. The V gene is TRBV5-1, the J gene TRBJ1-1; perhaps TRBD1 as D (5 bases). The CDR3 is 14 amino acids. V was clipped by 5 bases and J by 3 bases, with 14 bases between them. Germline CDR1 and CDR2: SGHRS and YFSETQ. The CDR3 spells CASRHGGTDTEAFF. CDR3 coding DNA: TGCGCCAGCAGACATGGGGGAACAGACACTGAAGCTTTCTTT.

The chain combines TRBV7-3 with TRBJ2-3; 14 bases agree with TRBD2. The J call could be wrong; TRBJ2-5 is a better fit for the DNA end. This CDR3 comprises 18 residues. The germline CDR1 and CDR2 sequences are SGHTA and FQGTGA. CDR3 in amino acids: CASSLQPGLAGVGETQYF. The CDR3 DNA follows: TGTGCCAGCAGCTTACAACCGGGACTAGCGGGAGTCGGTGAGACCCAGTACTTC.

There are many counts of this clonotype. The rearrangement uses TRBV12-3 or TRBV12-4 and TRBJ1-1; D is undetermined. Trimming shortened V by 6 bases and J by 3 bases, and 14 bases separated the two germline ends. This CDR3 comprises 14 residues. The chain's CDR3 is CASRTKREDTEAFF. The CDR3 DNA reads as TGTGCCAGCAGAACGAAGCGGGAGGACACTGAAGCTTTCTTT.

This clonotype appeared many times. The chain combines TRBV27 with TRBJ2-7; 11 bases align to TRBD1. The germline V gene has CDR1 MNHEY and CDR2 SMNVEV (reference sequence). Trimming took 1 base from V and 3 from J; bases not matched to a gene: 2. The CDR3 extends over 15 amino acids. This CDR3 is CASSLLGTGGYEQYF. In DNA form, the CDR3 reads TGTGCCAGCAGTTTATTGGGGACAGGGGGCTACGAGCAGTACTTC.